This T cell receptor (beta chain) was sequenced in a study of blood T cell repertoires in COVID-19. Those who participated ranged in age from about 18 to 89 years and resided in about 24 US areas. Libraries were prepared by immunoSEQ multiplex PCR; TCRdb keeps only in-frame clonotypes and omits some of them. The data show some 490,000 clones, 80% to 90% seen once. Trimming took 11 bases from V and 3 from J; bases not matched to a gene: 5. Germline values: CDR1 MNHEY, CDR2 SVGAGI. CDR3 size: 12 residues. This TCR derives from a woman aged 60-70 years who had recovered from COVID-19. This chain joins TRBV6-5 and TRBJ2-7; 9 bases are a match to TRBD1. The sequenced sample was PBMCs or T cells enriched from blood (not recorded which). CDR3 region: CAVQGARYEQYF. The CDR3 DNA is TGTGCCGTACAGGGGGCGCGCTACGAGCAGTACTTC.